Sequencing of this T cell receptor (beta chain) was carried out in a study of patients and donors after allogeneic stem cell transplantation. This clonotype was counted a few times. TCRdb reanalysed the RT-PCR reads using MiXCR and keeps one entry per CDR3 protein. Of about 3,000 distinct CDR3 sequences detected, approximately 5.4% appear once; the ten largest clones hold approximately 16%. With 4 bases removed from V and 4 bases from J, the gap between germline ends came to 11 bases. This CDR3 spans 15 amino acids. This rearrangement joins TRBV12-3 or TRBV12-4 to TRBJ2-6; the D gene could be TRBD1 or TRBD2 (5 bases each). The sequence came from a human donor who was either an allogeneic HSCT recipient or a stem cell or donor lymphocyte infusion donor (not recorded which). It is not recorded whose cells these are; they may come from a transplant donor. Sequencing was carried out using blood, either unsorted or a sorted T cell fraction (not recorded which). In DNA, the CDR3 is TGTGCCAGCAGTTGGTCGGGGACGGGGGCCAACGTCCTGACTTTC. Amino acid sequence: CASSWSGTGANVLTF.